What follows are 27 T cell receptor beta chains derived from one specimen sequenced in a study of cytomegalovirus exposure and HLA in healthy donors. Clones were sequenced by immunoSEQ multiplex PCR, and TCRdb holds only the in-frame ones, with some missing. Among approximately 120,000 clones listed, roughly 95% were seen once. Sequencing was done on a sample of PBMCs. The receptors here all came from a young man in good health and CMV-seronegative.

The chain is built from TRBV4-3 and TRBJ2-3, with 10 bases aligning to TRBD2. The CDR3 is 18 amino acids. In germline, CDR1 is LGHNA, CDR2 YSLEER. The junction had 8 bases not matched to a gene; V was cut back by 0 bases and J by 2 bases. The CDR3 spells CASSQEVGLAKLTDTQYF. CDR3 bases: TGCGCCAGCAGCCAAGAAGTGGGACTAGCGAAACTCACAGATACGCAGTATTTT.

The chain couples TRBV7-9 to TRBJ1-3; 10 nucleotides line up with TRBD1. Trimming removed 5 bases from V and 1 base from J; junction bases left unmatched: 11. Germline lookup yields CDR1 SEHNR and CDR2 FQNEAQ (reference sequence). The CDR3 runs to 18 residues. The DNA of the CDR3 is TGTGCCAGCAGCCCCTACAGCGGACAGGGGGTTTCTGGAAACACCATATATTTT. It encodes CASSPYSGQGVSGNTIYF.

This sequence joins TRBV15 and TRBJ2-1; 8 bases are a match to TRBD2. The CDR3 consists of 17 residues. Looked up from germline, CDR1 is LNHNV and CDR2 is YYDKDF (reference sequence). Germline trimming cut 6 bases from V and 4 bases from J; bases unmatched to any gene: 14. In DNA, the CDR3 is TGTGCCACCAGGGCGGGGTTGAGTAGCGGGGTTTACAATGAGCAGTTCTTC. Amino acid sequence: CATRAGLSSGVYNEQFF.

The chain links TRBV2 to TRBJ2-3; D possibly corresponds to TRBD2 (5 bases). Trimming stripped 8 bases from V and 2 bases from J, with 14 bases between. The CDR3 is 14 residues long. Germline CDR1 SNHLY, CDR2 FYNNEI. Here the CDR3 DNA reads TGTGCCAGCCTCAAACTAGGCCCCACAGATACGCAGTATTTT. It encodes CASLKLGPTDTQYF.

The chain employs TRBV5-6 and TRBJ2-7, with 9 bases aligning to TRBD1. Germline trimming cut 0 bases from V and 0 bases from J; bases unmatched to any gene: 1. The CDR3 totals 15 residues. The germline V gene encodes CDR1 SGHDT and CDR2 YYEEEE. DNA of the CDR3: TGTGCCAGCAGCTTGGTGACAGGGGGCTCCTACGAGCAGTACTTC. Translated: CASSLVTGGSYEQYF. The whole variable domain, remainder taken from reference TRBV5-6 and TRBJ2-7, is DAGVTQSPTHLIKTRGQQVTLRCSPKSGHDTVSWYQQALGQGPQFIFQYYEEEERQRGNFPDRFSGHQFPNYSSELNVNALLLGDSALYLCASSLVTGGSYEQYFGPGTRLTVT.

This chain joins TRBV7-3 and TRBJ2-3; 14 nucleotides match TRBD2. After removal of 3 bases from V and 2 bases from J, the junction contained 13 bases not matched to a gene. CDR3 length: 20 residues. CDR1 and CDR2 from the germline V gene are SGHTA and FQGTGA. Here the CDR3 DNA reads TGTGCCAGCAGCTTTGAGGGACAGCGGACTAGCGGGAGGTCCACAGATACGCAGTATTTT. Translating it yields CASSFEGQRTSGRSTDTQYF.

This chain links TRBV5-1 with TRBJ1-1; D uncertain. V was pared by 2 bases and J by 4 bases, with 12 bases between. The germline V gene encodes CDR1 SGHRS and CDR2 YFSETQ. This CDR3 region has 14 residues. This chain's CDR3 is CASSFGVGVTEAFF. The CDR3 DNA reads as TGCGCCAGCAGCTTCGGCGTCGGGGTCACTGAAGCTTTCTTT.

The V gene is TRBV6-1, the J gene TRBJ2-5; D possibly corresponds to TRBD2 (6 bases). The germline V gene encodes CDR1 MNHNS and CDR2 SASEGT. The CDR3 is 15 amino acids. The V end lost 0 bases, the J end lost 4 bases, and 12 bases lay between the germline ends. The DNA for the CDR3 is TGTGCCAGCAGTGAAGCAGGAAAGGGAGGAGAGACCCAGTACTTC. As protein: CASSEAGKGGETQYF.

This clone has only one observation. The J gene is TRBJ2-3, the V gene TRBV6-5; perhaps TRBD1 as D (7 bases). Germline V gene lookup returns CDR1 MNHEY and CDR2 SVGAGI. The V gene lost 6 bases and the J gene lost 4 bases, with 17 bases spanning the gap. This CDR3 contains 15 residues. The CDR3, as DNA: TGTGCCAGCAGGCGACAGGGAGGATATGCAGATACGCAGTATTTT. Translating gives CASRRQGGYADTQYF.

This chain uses TRBV5-1 with TRBJ1-3; D call uncertain. Trimming removed 1 base at V and 1 base at J, with 18 bases between. CDR1 is SGHRS, CDR2 YFSETQ, per germline. The CDR3 is 18 amino acids. Here the CDR3 DNA reads TGCGCCAGCAGCTTGTTACCGGGCCTAGCGCTTTCTGGAAACACCATATATTTT. The encoded protein is CASSLLPGLALSGNTIYF.

This sequence joins TRBV19 and TRBJ1-5; 7 bases are a match to TRBD1. V was pared by 6 bases and J by 2 bases, with 1 base of the junction left unmatched. Germline loops: CDR1 LNHDA, CDR2 SQIVND (reference sequence). The CDR3 contains 13 residues. The CDR3 sequence is CASSDRGNQPQHF. The CDR3 DNA sequence: TGTGCCAGTAGCGACAGGGGCAATCAGCCCCAGCATTTT.

The chain employs TRBV28 and TRBJ1-2, with a possible D match to TRBD1 (6 bases). CDR1 is MDHEN and CDR2 is SYDVKM in the germline V gene. The V end lost 6 bases, the J end lost 8 bases, and 16 bases lay between the germline ends. The CDR3 length is 13 residues. The CDR3: CASRTSRGRGYTF. In nucleotides, the CDR3 is TGTGCCAGCAGGACCTCCAGGGGTCGGGGCTACACCTTC.

The chain has TRBV30 and TRBJ1-5, with D uncertain. Germline V gene lookup returns CDR1 GTSNPN and CDR2 SVGIG (reference sequence). This CDR3 has 13 amino acids. V was clipped by 1 base and J by 6 bases, with 10 bases between them. The CDR3 spells CAWSDGEVQPQHF. The CDR3 DNA reads as TGTGCCTGGAGTGATGGCGAGGTTCAGCCCCAGCATTTT.

Here the CDR3 DNA reads TGCGCCAGCAGCCAAGGTCGGACTAGCCAGAGCTACGAGCAGTACTTC. This gives the protein CASSQGRTSQSYEQYF. The chain combines TRBV4-3 with TRBJ2-7; 8 positions match TRBD2. This CDR3 has 16 residues. CDR1 is LGHNA, CDR2 YSLEER, per germline. J lost 3 bases, V lost 1 base, and 8 bases had no gene match.

The chain uses TRBV7-2 and TRBJ1-3; TRBD1 agrees at 7 bases. Germline values: CDR1 SGHTA, CDR2 FQGNSA. The junction had 4 bases not matched to a gene; V was cut back by 6 bases and J by 2 bases. The CDR3 has 14 residues. The CDR3 DNA sequence: TGTGCCAGCAGTCCCCAGGGGGCTGGAAACACCATATATTTT. It is translated as CASSPQGAGNTIYF. Using reference TRBV7-2 and TRBJ1-3 for the parts outside the CDR3, the full variable domain is GAGVSQSPSNKVTEKGKDVELRCDPISGHTALYWYRQSLGQGLEFLIYFQGNSAPDKSGLPSDRFSAERTGGSVSTLTIQRTQQEDSAVYLCASSPQGAGNTIYFGEGSWLTVV.

Only a few counts were recorded for this clone. The rearrangement links TRBV9 to TRBJ2-7; D is ambiguous. Trimming left V 2 bases short and J 3 bases short, with 15 bases between. Germline CDR1 and CDR2: SGDLS and YYNGEE. The CDR3 has 15 amino acids. The CDR3 spells CASSVRQTPIYEQYF. The CDR3 nucleotides read TGTGCCAGCAGCGTGCGACAAACCCCCATCTACGAGCAGTACTTC.

This clone showed up just a few times. The V and J genes are TRBV28 and TRBJ2-2; D might be TRBD1 (5 bases). The CDR3 runs to 13 residues. Germline loops: CDR1 MDHEN, CDR2 SYDVKM. V shed 9 bases and J shed 0 bases, with 8 bases lying between them. CDR3 bases: TGTGCCAGTATGACAGCGAACACCGGGGAGCTGTTTTTT. Amino acid sequence: CASMTANTGELFF.

V is TRBV30 and J is TRBJ2-2; 7 bases are shared with TRBD1. The germline V gene encodes CDR1 GTSNPN and CDR2 SVGIG (reference sequence). J lost 0 bases, V lost 5 bases, and 0 bases had no gene match. CDR3 length: 13 residues. The CDR3, as DNA: TGTGCCTGGGACAGGGCGAACACCGGGGAGCTGTTTTTT. Its protein product is CAWDRANTGELFF. Full variable domain (outside the CDR3, taken from reference TRBV30 and TRBJ2-2): SQTIHQWPATLVQPVGSPLSLECTVEGTSNPNLYWYRQAAGRGLQLLFYSVGIGQISSEVPQNLSASRPQDRQFILSSKKLLLSDSGFYLCAWDRANTGELFFGEGSRLTVL.

The chain recombines TRBV7-7 with TRBJ2-1; 10 bases are shared with TRBD1. The CDR3 contains 16 residues. The germline V gene has CDR1 SSHAT and CDR2 FNYEAQ (reference sequence). The V and J ends lost 4 bases and 5 bases, in that order; junction bases with no gene match: 8. The CDR3 protein is CASSSDGTGAHNEQFF. CDR3 bases: TGTGCCAGCAGCTCAGACGGGACAGGGGCACACAATGAGCAGTTCTTC.

This rearrangement joins TRBV5-1 to TRBJ2-1, with 8 positions matching TRBD2. The length of the CDR3 is 15 residues. V shed 0 bases, J shed 2 bases, and the junction held 1 base outside the gene matches. Germline V gives CDR1 SGHRS, CDR2 YFSETQ. For the CDR3, the DNA is TGCGCCAGCAGCTTGGACGGGGGGGCCTACAATGAGCAGTTCTTC. Translation gives CASSLDGGAYNEQFF.

The chain joins TRBV2 to TRBJ1-1, with unresolved D. The germline V gene has CDR1 SNHLY and CDR2 FYNNEI. V dropped 7 bases and J dropped 1 base, with 22 bases sitting between them. The CDR3 is made up of 17 amino acids. The CDR3 region is CASNGSPEDFGNTEAFF. The CDR3 DNA sequence: TGTGCCAGCAATGGGAGTCCAGAGGATTTTGGGAACACTGAAGCTTTCTTT. Supplemented by reference TRBV2 and TRBJ1-1, the full variable domain reads EPEVTQTPSHQVTQMGQEVILRCVPISNHLYFYWYRQILGQKVEFLVSFYNNEISEKSEIFDDQFSVERPDGSNFTLKIRSTKLEDSAMYFCASNGSPEDFGNTEAFFGQGTRLTVV.

The V call is TRBV7-9, the J call TRBJ1-2; 10 bases map to TRBD1. V lost 3 bases to trimming and J lost 4 bases; unmatched junction nucleotides: 2. Germline assignment: CDR1 SEHNR and CDR2 FQNEAQ (reference sequence). This CDR3 contains 14 residues. CDR3 nucleotide sequence: TGTGCCAGCAGCTTTGGACAGGGGGGCTATGGCTACACCTTC. This gives the protein CASSFGQGGYGYTF.

The chain is built from TRBV12-5 and TRBJ1-3, with 7 bases that match TRBD1. V shed 2 bases and J 9 bases; nucleotides not matched to a gene: 10. Germline CDR1 reads LGHNT; CDR2 reads FRNRAP. CDR3 length: 15 amino acids. The CDR3 DNA follows: TGTGCTAGTGGTTTGAGGCAGGGGGTGCTGACCACCATATATTTT. Translated, it gives CASGLRQGVLTTIYF. The entire variable domain, with the rest obtained from reference TRBV12-5 and TRBJ1-3, is as follows: DARVTQTPRHKVTEMGQEVTMRCQPILGHNTVFWYRQTMMQGLELLAYFRNRAPLDDSGMPKDRFSAEMPDATLATLKIQPSEPRDSAVYFCASGLRQGVLTTIYFGEGSWLTVV.

A note on this clone: The junction and the germline gene differ at one end; a read error may be behind it. The rearrangement uses TRBV7-2 and TRBJ2-7, with 14 bases aligning to TRBD2. The CDR3 covers 15 residues. Per germline, CDR1 SGHTA and CDR2 FQGNSA. This chain's CDR3 is CASSLAGTSGSEQYF. The CDR3 bases are TGTGCCAGCAGTTTAGCAGGGACTAGCGGGAGTGAGCAGTACTTC. The complete variable domain, with remaining parts taken from reference TRBV7-2 and TRBJ2-7, reads GAGVSQSPSNKVTEKGKDVELRCDPISGHTALYWYRQSLGQGLEFLIYFQGNSAPDKSGLPSDRFSAERTGGSVSTLTIQRTQQEDSAVYLCASSLAGTSGSEQYFGPGTRLTVT.

The chain is built from TRBV6-6 and TRBJ2-3; D is perhaps TRBD2 (5 bases). Germline assignment: CDR1 MNHNY and CDR2 SVGAGI (reference sequence). The length of the CDR3 is 12 residues. V shed 7 bases and J shed 3 bases, with 8 bases lying between them. CDR3 in amino acids: CASTTGTDTQYF. The CDR3 DNA is TGTGCCAGCACCACGGGGACAGATACGCAGTATTTT.

V is TRBV7-3 and J is TRBJ1-2, with D possibly TRBD1 on 5 matching bases. Germline-derived CDR1 and CDR2 are SGHTA and FQGTGA. This CDR3 is 11 amino acids long. With 5 bases removed from V and 8 bases from J, the gap between germline ends came to 9 bases. CDR3 amino acids: CASSPGRGYTF. In DNA, the CDR3 is TGTGCCAGCAGCCCAGGGAGGGGCTACACCTTC.

The V gene is TRBV6-5, the J gene TRBJ1-1; a possible D gene is TRBD1 (5 bases). This CDR3 has 14 residues. Germline lookup yields CDR1 MNHEY and CDR2 SVGAGI. Trimming shortened V by 6 bases and J by 12 bases, and 23 bases separated the two germline ends. CDR3 nucleotides: TGTGCCAGCAGGAGAGTAGGAGGGGAGATCCTGACTTTCTTT. Translation gives CASRRVGGEILTFF.